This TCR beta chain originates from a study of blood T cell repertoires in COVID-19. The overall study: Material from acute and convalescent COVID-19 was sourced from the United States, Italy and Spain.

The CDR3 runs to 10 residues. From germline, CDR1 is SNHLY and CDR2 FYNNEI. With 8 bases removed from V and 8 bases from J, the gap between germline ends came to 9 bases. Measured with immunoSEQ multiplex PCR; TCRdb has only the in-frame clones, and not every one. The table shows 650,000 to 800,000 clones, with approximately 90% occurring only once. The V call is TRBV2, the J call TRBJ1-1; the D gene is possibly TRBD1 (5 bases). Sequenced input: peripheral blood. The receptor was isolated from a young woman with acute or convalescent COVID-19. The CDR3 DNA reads TGTGCCAGCGGGGGGTTAGAAGCTTTCTTT. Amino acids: CASGGLEAFF. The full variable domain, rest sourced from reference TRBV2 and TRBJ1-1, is EPEVTQTPSHQVTQMGQEVILRCVPISNHLYFYWYRQILGQKVEFLVSFYNNEISEKSEIFDDQFSVERPDGSNFTLKIRSTKLEDSAMYFCASGGLEAFFGQGTRLTVV.